This entry describes one TCR beta chain. Original handling: Amplification of reference gene primers was used by the study to estimate nucleated cell counts. Produced via immunoSEQ multiplex PCR; TCRdb's table is partial and in-frame only. V and J calls and clone size are as listed in that table; D and trimming were resolved from the DNA. This table holds some 250,000 clones, 80% to 90% found once. The sample belongs to a study of blood T cell repertoires in COVID-19. The V and J ends lost 4 bases and 9 bases, in that order; junction bases with no gene match: 7. This CDR3 has 15 residues. Germline V CDR1 and CDR2: MNHEY, SVGAGI. All enrollees were roughly 18 to 89 years old and from 20 to 30 US areas. Two consecutive negative NP/OP PCR tests, clearance, or resolved symptoms defined Cohort 3 recovery.

V is TRBV6-5 and J is TRBJ1-6, with 9 nucleotides matching TRBD1. The sample comprised PBMCs or T cells enriched from blood (not recorded which). The sequence was collected from a woman in her 50s who had recovered from COVID-19. The CDR3 spells CASSFGTGKVSPLHF. The CDR3 region has the DNA TGTGCCAGCAGTTTTGGGACAGGGAAGGTTTCACCCCTCCACTTT.